What follows are 32 T cell receptor beta chains derived from one specimen sequenced in a study of T cells in localized non-small cell lung cancer. The data were produced by immunoSEQ multiplex PCR, yet TCRdb's version contains in-frame clones alone and is incomplete. Counted here are tens of thousands of clones, approximately 90% occurring once; the ten biggest clones make up 20%. The specimen was peripheral blood, collected before any cancer treatment. These receptors originate from a man between 40 and 75 years old with stage I lung adenocarcinoma.

CDR3 nucleotides: TGTGCCATCAACAGGGGCAGCTCTTATGGAAACACCATATATTTT. It yields the protein CAINRGSSYGNTIYF. The chain couples TRBV10-3 to TRBJ1-3; 7 bases agree with TRBD1. Looked up from germline, CDR1 is ENHRY and CDR2 is SYGVKD. Trimming at V came to 7 bases and at J to 3 bases, leaving 9 bases not matched to a gene. The CDR3 is 15 residues long.

This clone occurred once. This chain joins TRBV9 and TRBJ2-1; 7 bases are shared with TRBD2. The V gene end was trimmed by 0 bases and the J gene end by 4 bases; junction bases not matched to a gene: 4. The CDR3 totals 15 residues. Germline CDR1 and CDR2: SGDLS and YYNGEE. DNA of the CDR3: TGTGCCAGCAGCGTAGGGCTAGCGGAGTACAATGAGCAGTTCTTC. Translation gives CASSVGLAEYNEQFF.

V is TRBV19 and J is TRBJ2-7, with D perhaps matching TRBD2 (5 bases). Germline CDR1 is LNHDA and CDR2 is SQIVND (reference sequence). V dropped 3 bases and J dropped 5 bases, with 14 bases sitting between them. The CDR3 consists of 14 residues. CDR3 sequence (DNA): TGTGCCAGTAGTATCCGCCGGGATTTGGACGAGCAGTACTTC. It yields the protein CASSIRRDLDEQYF.

V usage is TRBV5-1 and J usage is TRBJ2-7, with D maybe TRBD1 (5 bases). Trimming removed 1 base at V and 5 bases at J, with 13 bases between. The CDR3 totals 14 residues. CDR1 is SGHRS and CDR2 is YFSETQ in the germline V gene. Here the CDR3 DNA reads TGCGCCAGCAGCTTGACCCCGGACATCAACGAGCAGTACTTC. It codes for CASSLTPDINEQYF.

V and J are TRBV15 and TRBJ2-2; TRBD1 aligns across 7 bases. The CDR3 is 15 residues long. CDR1 is LNHNV, CDR2 YYDKDF, per germline (reference sequence). V shed 1 base and J 6 bases; nucleotides not matched to a gene: 5. CDR3 bases: TGTGCCACCAGCAGAGGACAGGGATACGCCGGGGAGCTGTTTTTT. Its protein product is CATSRGQGYAGELFF.

V usage is TRBV7-2 and J usage is TRBJ1-2; TRBD1 aligns across 9 bases. Germline V lookup: CDR1 SGHTA, CDR2 FQGNSA. Trimming took 5 bases from V and 4 from J; bases not matched to a gene: 8. The CDR3 covers 15 residues. The CDR3 bases are TGTGCCAGCAGCCCCAGGACAGGGGATACCTATGGCTACACCTTC. The encoded protein is CASSPRTGDTYGYTF.

This chain connects TRBV2 to TRBJ1-6; D not certain. Germline CDR1 reads SNHLY; CDR2 reads FYNNEI. CDR3 size: 13 residues. Trimming took 6 bases from V and 7 from J, leaving 10 bases between them. CDR3 region: CASRPQGNSPLHF. CDR3 in DNA: TGTGCCAGCAGGCCACAAGGGAATTCACCCCTCCACTTT.

This chain uses TRBV7-2 with TRBJ2-1, with D tentatively TRBD2 (6 bases). Trimming pared 6 bases from V and 9 bases from J, leaving 15 bases between. Germline V gene lookup returns CDR1 SGHTA and CDR2 FQGNSA. This CDR3 spans 13 amino acids. The CDR3 here is CASRDLGRLEQFF. For the CDR3, the DNA is TGTGCCAGCAGAGACTTGGGGAGGCTTGAGCAGTTCTTC.

This CDR3 reads CASRSPGLAGTGELFF. CDR3 coding DNA: TGTGCCAGCAGGTCCCCGGGACTAGCGGGCACCGGGGAGCTGTTTTTT. The chain joins TRBV9 to TRBJ2-2; 12 bases match TRBD2. J was trimmed by 4 bases and V by 5 bases; bases with no gene match: 6. The CDR3 covers 16 residues. Germline values: CDR1 SGDLS, CDR2 YYNGEE.

The chain uses TRBV5-4 and TRBJ2-3; D is undetermined. The germline V gene encodes CDR1 SGHNT and CDR2 YYREEE (reference sequence). The CDR3 is 16 amino acids. V was pared by 4 bases and J by 0 bases, with 15 bases between. Here the CDR3 DNA reads TGTGCCAGCAGCCCTGCCCCGGCACCCAGCACAGATACGCAGTATTTT. Amino acid sequence: CASSPAPAPSTDTQYF.

V gene TRBV27 combines with J gene TRBJ1-4, with TRBD1 matching over 9 bases. This CDR3 is 16 amino acids long. From germline, CDR1 is MNHEY and CDR2 SMNVEV (reference sequence). Trimming removed 5 bases from V and 5 bases from J; junction bases left unmatched: 9. DNA for the CDR3: TGTGCCAGCAGTCCCAGTACAGGGGGCTGGAATGAAAAACTGTTTTTT. The encoded protein is CASSPSTGGWNEKLFF.

The chain couples TRBV4-1 to TRBJ2-6, with D uncertain. This CDR3 has 16 residues. With 2 bases removed from V and 2 bases from J, the gap between germline ends came to 10 bases. CDR1 is MGHRA and CDR2 is YSYEKL in the germline V gene. DNA of the CDR3: TGCGCCAGCAGCCAACCCAATGGCGCTGGGGCCAACGTCCTGACTTTC. This encodes CASSQPNGAGANVLTF.

The J gene is TRBJ2-5, the V gene TRBV28; D might be TRBD1 (5 bases). V gave up 5 bases and J gave up 3 bases, with 10 bases separating them. The CDR3 runs 13 residues. The germline CDR1 and CDR2 sequences are MDHEN and SYDVKM. For the CDR3, the DNA is TGTGCCAGCAGTAGACAGATGAAAGAGACCCAGTACTTC. This codes for CASSRQMKETQYF. Full variable domain (missing parts from reference TRBV28 and TRBJ2-5): DVKVTQSSRYLVKRTGEKVFLECVQDMDHENMFWYRQDPGLGLRLIYFSYDVKMKEKGDIPEGYSVSREKKERFSLILESASTNQTSMYLCASSRQMKETQYFGPGTRLLVL.

This chain joins TRBV29-1 and TRBJ2-3; possibly TRBD1 for D (5 bases). The CDR3 is made up of 13 amino acids. V lost 6 bases to trimming and J lost 4 bases, with 14 bases between them. In germline, CDR1 is SQVTM, CDR2 ANQGSEA. As DNA, the CDR3 is TGCAGCGTCGGCAGGGTGGGTGCAGATACGCAGTATTTT. It yields the protein CSVGRVGADTQYF.

The J gene is TRBJ2-2, the V gene TRBV11-2, with 9 bases that match TRBD1. CDR3 length equals 15 residues. The trim removed 5 bases at V and 4 bases at J, leaving 5 bases unmatched. The V gene's germline CDR1 is SGHAT and CDR2 FQNNGV. CDR3 loop: CASSLDRGGTGELFF. The CDR3 DNA follows: TGTGCCAGCAGCCTCGACAGGGGGGGCACCGGGGAGCTGTTTTTT.

V usage is TRBV10-2 and J usage is TRBJ2-6, with a weak D call TRBD1 (5 bases). The germline gives CDR1 WSHSY, CDR2 SAAADI. The CDR3 loop spans 17 amino acids. Between the trimmed V and J ends, which lost 2 bases and 2 bases, there was a span of 13 bases. CDR3 protein: CASSEASPGTGANVLTF. In nucleotides, the CDR3 is TGCGCCAGCAGTGAGGCTTCTCCAGGGACTGGGGCCAACGTCCTGACTTTC.

A note on this clone: A junction end diverges from the germline sequence, so it may reflect a read error. Here the CDR3 DNA reads TGTGCCAGCAGCTTAGTAGAGCCCCTGGGCACCGATACGCAGTATTTT. Amino acids: CASSLVEPLGTDTQYF. The V gene is TRBV7-9, the J gene TRBJ2-3; the D is unclear. Germline CDR1 SEHNR, CDR2 FQNEAQ (reference sequence). The CDR3 has 16 residues.

The chain has TRBV6-5 and TRBJ2-1; 7 nucleotides align to TRBD2. The CDR3 runs 15 residues. After removal of 6 bases from V and 5 bases from J, the junction contained 10 bases not matched to a gene. Looked up from germline, CDR1 is MNHEY and CDR2 is SVGAGI. The CDR3 DNA follows: TGTGCCAGCAGCCATCTTAGCGGGCGCAACAATGAGCAGTTCTTC. It codes for CASSHLSGRNNEQFF.

This clone was seen a single time. V and J are TRBV9 and TRBJ2-7; D could derive from TRBD1 or TRBD2 (5 bases each). V was shortened by 0 bases and J by 5 bases, with 12 bases between the two germline ends. Germline V lookup: CDR1 SGDLS, CDR2 YYNGEE. CDR3 length equals 14 residues. CDR3 nucleotides: TGTGCCAGCAGCGTAGAGGGCAGGGACGACGAGCAGTACTTC. The encoded protein is CASSVEGRDDEQYF.

The rearrangement links TRBV18 to TRBJ2-1; the match to TRBD2 covers 9 bases. Germline-derived CDR1 and CDR2 are KGHSH and LQKENI. The length of the CDR3 is 17 residues. With V trimmed by 4 bases and J by 8 bases, 15 bases remained unmatched. CDR3 in DNA: TGTGCCAGCTCACTGGCCGTAGCGGGAGTGGAAGGCGATGAGCAGTTCTTC. Translated, it gives CASSLAVAGVEGDEQFF.

This chain uses TRBV7-3 with TRBJ1-1, with 11 bases lining up with TRBD1. This CDR3 region has 14 residues. Germline values: CDR1 SGHTA, CDR2 FQGTGA. The trim removed 1 base at V and 7 bases at J, leaving 2 bases unmatched. CDR3 nucleotides: TGTGCCAGCAGCTTAATGGGGACAGGGGGTGAAGCTTTCTTT. This gives the protein CASSLMGTGGEAFF.

The chain joins TRBV21-1 to TRBJ2-3; the table's D call TRBD2 went unverified against the DNA. TRBV21-1 is flagged as a pseudogene. This CDR3 has 15 residues. The CDR3 DNA reads TGTGTCGGCGGGGCTAGCGGGGAAAACACAGATACGCAGTATTTT. Translated, it gives CVGGASGENTDTQYF.

V usage is TRBV6-6 and J usage is TRBJ1-4; 7 bases map to TRBD1. The CDR3 extends over 16 amino acids. V lost 6 bases and J lost 0; bases outside the gene matches: 7. The germline CDR1 and CDR2 sequences are MNHNY and SVGAGI (reference sequence). CDR3 nucleotides: TGTGCCAGCAGCCCGATCGGACAGGCAACTAATGAAAAACTGTTTTTT. As protein: CASSPIGQATNEKLFF.

The CDR3 nucleotides read TGTGCCAGCGTCGACTACCTGAGCTCCTACGAGCAGTACTTC. It is translated as CASVDYLSSYEQYF. The chain joins TRBV6-1 to TRBJ2-7; D is perhaps TRBD2 (5 bases). Germline lookup yields CDR1 MNHNS and CDR2 SASEGT. The CDR3 totals 14 residues. Trimming took 8 bases from V and 0 from J, leaving 14 bases between them.

The chain is built from TRBV28 and TRBJ2-7, with D possibly TRBD2 on 6 matching bases. The CDR3 length is 13 residues. CDR1 and CDR2 from the germline V gene are MDHEN and SYDVKM. The V and J ends lost 6 bases and 2 bases respectively, with 11 bases between them. For the CDR3, the DNA is TGTGCCAGCAGGGAGGGACCCACCTACGAGCAGTACTTC. It specifies CASREGPTYEQYF.

The V call is TRBV7-9, the J call TRBJ2-1; no firm D call. The V gene's germline CDR1 is SEHNR and CDR2 FQNEAQ (reference sequence). The CDR3 covers 15 residues. V was clipped by 4 bases and J by 6 bases, with 16 bases between them. CDR3 sequence reads: CASSSKGSFGNEQFF. CDR3 bases: TGTGCCAGCAGCTCAAAGGGTAGTTTCGGCAATGAGCAGTTCTTC.

The V gene is TRBV30, the J gene TRBJ1-2; 10 nucleotides line up with TRBD1. V was pared by 2 bases and J by 2 bases, with 8 bases of the junction left unmatched. This CDR3 is built from 16 residues. Germline CDR1 and CDR2: GTSNPN and SVGIG (reference sequence). CDR3 residues: CAWSRKGTGANYGYTF. The CDR3 nucleotides read TGTGCCTGGAGTAGGAAAGGGACAGGGGCGAACTATGGCTACACCTTC.

The gene calls are TRBV29-1 and TRBJ2-7, with a possible D match to TRBD2 (6 bases). Germline V lookup: CDR1 SQVTM, CDR2 ANQGSEA. Between the trimmed V and J ends, which lost 6 bases and 0 bases, there was a span of 9 bases. The CDR3 is 12 amino acids. CDR3 DNA: TGCAGCGTATCGGGACTCTCCTACGAGCAGTACTTC. Protein sequence: CSVSGLSYEQYF.

This chain connects TRBV1 to TRBJ2-1. TRBV1 is flagged as a pseudogene. This CDR3 comprises 13 residues. CDR3 bases: TGCACCAGCAGCCAAGGACCCGGGACGGGGCAGTTCTTC. Translation gives CTSSQGPGTGQFF.

The rearrangement uses TRBV2 and TRBJ2-7; D is possibly TRBD1 (6 bases). Trimming removed 6 bases from V and 0 bases from J, with 18 bases in between. Germline V gene lookup returns CDR1 SNHLY and CDR2 FYNNEI. The CDR3 totals 16 residues. This chain's CDR3 is CASRGARQGSSYEQYF. The CDR3 coding sequence is TGTGCCAGCAGGGGCGCGAGGCAGGGGAGCTCCTACGAGCAGTACTTC.

The V gene is TRBV6-6, the J gene TRBJ1-2; D is ambiguous. The germline V gene encodes CDR1 MNHNY and CDR2 SVGAGI (reference sequence). The CDR3 totals 9 residues. Trimming shortened V by 6 bases and J by 12 bases, and 8 bases separated the two germline ends. The CDR3 here is CASSPRNTF. CDR3 nucleotide sequence: TGTGCCAGCAGCCCTCGGAACACCTTC.

The chain recombines TRBV7-6 with TRBJ2-5; D is uncertain. Between the trimmed V and J ends, which lost 5 bases and 2 bases, there was a span of 24 bases. CDR3 length: 18 amino acids. The V gene's germline CDR1 is SGHVS and CDR2 FNYEAQ. CDR3 sequence: CASSPLTSGRWVQETQYF. The CDR3 coding sequence is TGTGCCAGCAGCCCACTCACTTCGGGTCGGTGGGTACAAGAGACCCAGTACTTC.